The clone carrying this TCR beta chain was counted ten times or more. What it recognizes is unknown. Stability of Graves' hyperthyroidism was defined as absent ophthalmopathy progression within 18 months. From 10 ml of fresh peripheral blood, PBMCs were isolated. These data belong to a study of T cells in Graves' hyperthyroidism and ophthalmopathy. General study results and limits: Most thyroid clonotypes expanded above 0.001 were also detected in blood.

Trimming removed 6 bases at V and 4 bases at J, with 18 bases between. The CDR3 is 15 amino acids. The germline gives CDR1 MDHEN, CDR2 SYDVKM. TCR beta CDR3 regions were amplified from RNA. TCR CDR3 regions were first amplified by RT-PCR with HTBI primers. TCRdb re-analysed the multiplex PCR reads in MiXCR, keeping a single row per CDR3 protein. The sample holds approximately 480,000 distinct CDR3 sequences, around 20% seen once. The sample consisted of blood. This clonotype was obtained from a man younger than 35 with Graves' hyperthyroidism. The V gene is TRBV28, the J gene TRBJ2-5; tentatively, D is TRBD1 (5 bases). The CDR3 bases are TGTGCCAGCAGCGAATTGGACATATCTCGAGAGACCCAGTACTTC. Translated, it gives CASSELDISRETQYF.